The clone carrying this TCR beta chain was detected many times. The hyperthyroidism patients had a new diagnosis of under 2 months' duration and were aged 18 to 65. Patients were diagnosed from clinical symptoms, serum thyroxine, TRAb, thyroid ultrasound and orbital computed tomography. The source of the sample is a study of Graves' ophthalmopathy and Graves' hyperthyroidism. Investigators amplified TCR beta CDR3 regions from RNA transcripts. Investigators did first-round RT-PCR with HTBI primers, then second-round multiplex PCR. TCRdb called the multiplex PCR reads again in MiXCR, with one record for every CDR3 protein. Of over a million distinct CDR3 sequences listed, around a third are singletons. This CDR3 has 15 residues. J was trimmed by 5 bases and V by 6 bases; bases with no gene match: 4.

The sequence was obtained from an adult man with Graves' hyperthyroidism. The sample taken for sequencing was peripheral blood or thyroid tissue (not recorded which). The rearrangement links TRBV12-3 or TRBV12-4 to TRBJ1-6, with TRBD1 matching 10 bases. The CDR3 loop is CASRPGTGDNSPLHF. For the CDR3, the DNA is TGTGCCAGCAGACCCGGGACAGGGGATAATTCACCCCTCCACTTT.